These T cell receptor beta chains were read from a single sample in a study of response to subunit inactivated influenza vaccine. TCRdb processed the RT-PCR reads anew with MiXCR; each CDR3 protein has one entry. The repertoire has 450,000 to 600,000 distinct CDR3 sequences, 7.5% to 8.5% of them found once; the top ten carry over 10%. The specimen was PBMCs from blood, collected roughly 24 months after vaccination. All receptors come from a man between 50 and 70 years old who received an inactivated influenza vaccine. Both conserved end residues are part of each CDR3. The D gene is left open where the match is weak. Only some rows state a clone size, as once, few, many or a class for expanded clones.

D gene	V gene	clone size	J gene	CDR3 protein	CDR3 DNA
-	TRBV4-3	-	TRBJ2-5	CASSQDGPGHIETQYF	TGCGCCAGCAGCCAAGATGGCCCGGGGCACATAGAGACCCAGTACTTC
-	TRBV20-1	many	TRBJ2-7	CSAPTGVGINEQYF	TGCAGTGCCCCAACAGGTGTTGGAATCAACGAGCAGTACTTC
TRBD2	TRBV12-3/TRBV12-4	many	TRBJ2-1	CASSLVGGLAAEQFF	TGTGCCAGCAGTTTAGTGGGGGGACTAGCGGCTGAGCAGTTCTTC
-	TRBV15	-	TRBJ1-2	CATSTTRGTFASNYGYTF	TGTGCCACCAGCACGACCAGAGGGACTTTTGCATCTAACTATGGCTACACCTTC
-	TRBV10-3	-	TRBJ2-7	CASRARREGAYEQYF	TGTGCCTCCAGAGCCAGACGAGAGGGGGCCTACGAGCAGTACTTC
-	TRBV6-1	many	TRBJ2-3	CASSPTGAHTQYF	TGTGCCAGCAGTCCCACGGGTGCACATACGCAGTATTTT
-	TRBV11-1	few	TRBJ2-1	CASSLGAGFEQFF	TGTGCCAGCAGCTTAGGCGCAGGGTTTGAGCAGTTCTTC
-	TRBV20-1	many	TRBJ1-3	CSAPPLAGSGNTIYF	TGCAGTGCACCGCCGCTGGCCGGCTCTGGAAACACCATATATTTT
-	TRBV5-5	few	TRBJ1-2	CASSLSPDRSSYGYTF	TGTGCCAGCAGCTTGTCCCCTGACCGTAGCAGCTATGGCTACACCTTC
TRBD1	TRBV12-3/TRBV12-4	few	TRBJ2-3	CASSLDSQGETSTDTQYF	TGTGCCAGCAGTTTAGATTCACAGGGGGAAACTAGCACAGATACGCAGTATTTT
-	TRBV14	many	TRBJ2-2	CASSLGRALGGELFF	TGTGCCAGCAGCCTAGGACGGGCGCTTGGCGGGGAGCTGTTTTTT
-	TRBV12-3/TRBV12-4	few	TRBJ2-5	CASSFGGGLGSGETQYF	TGTGCCAGCAGTTTCGGGGGCGGTCTCGGCAGCGGGGAGACCCAGTACTTC
TRBD1	TRBV2	-	TRBJ2-5	CASSYLGQPQETQYF	TGTGCCAGCAGCTATTTGGGACAGCCTCAAGAGACCCAGTACTTC
-	TRBV29-1	few	TRBJ1-2	CSVEDRVRYTF	TGCAGCGTTGAAGATCGAGTGCGCTACACCTTC
-	TRBV5-5	few	TRBJ1-4	CASEVLPNEKLFF	TGTGCCAGCGAGGTTTTACCTAATGAAAAACTGTTTTTT
TRBD1	TRBV4-3	few	TRBJ2-3	CASSQRGPGQGLNTQYF	TGCGCCAGCAGCCAAAGAGGTCCGGGACAGGGATTAAATACGCAGTATTTT
-	TRBV12-3/TRBV12-4	many	TRBJ1-1	CASRLYTEAFF	TGTGCCAGCAGGCTGTACACTGAAGCTTTCTTT
-	TRBV19	few	TRBJ2-5	CASPQLGTGQETQYF	TGTGCCAGTCCCCAGCTAGGCACCGGACAAGAGACCCAGTACTTC
TRBD1	TRBV3-1	-	TRBJ1-1	CASSHGQGSTEAFF	TGTGCCAGCAGCCACGGACAGGGGAGCACTGAAGCTTTCTTT
TRBD1	TRBV27	few	TRBJ2-7	CASSLRQGHEQYF	TGTGCCAGCAGTCTACGACAGGGGCACGAGCAGTACTTC
TRBD1	TRBV5-1	few	TRBJ2-7	CASSLSSGTGLNEQYF	TGCGCCAGCAGCTTGTCGTCCGGGACAGGGCTGAACGAGCAGTACTTC
-	TRBV5-1	few	TRBJ2-3	CASSPGLGPHSYEGTDTQYF	TGCGCCAGCAGCCCGGGCCTGGGACCGCACTCATATGAAGGCACAGATACGCAGTATTTT
TRBD2	TRBV7-9	many	TRBJ2-1	CASSLIAGGFNEQFF	TGTGCCAGCAGCTTAATAGCGGGAGGGTTCAATGAGCAGTTCTTC
TRBD1	TRBV7-6	many	TRBJ1-3	CASSPGTGKSGNTIYF	TGTGCCAGCAGCCCCGGGACAGGGAAATCTGGAAACACCATATATTTT
TRBD2	TRBV9	-	TRBJ2-3	CASSAGTSKSTDTQYF	TGTGCCAGCAGCGCCGGGACTAGCAAGAGCACAGATACGCAGTATTTT
-	TRBV4-2	few	TRBJ2-5	CASSQGVIKQETQYF	TGTGCCAGCAGCCAAGGAGTAATTAAACAAGAGACCCAGTACTTC
-	TRBV28	-	TRBJ2-5	CASSSSWKVETQYF	TGTGCCAGCAGTTCCTCTTGGAAGGTGGAGACCCAGTACTTC
-	TRBV20-1	few	TRBJ2-5	CSAILLSVGVWGETQYF	TGCAGTGCTATTCTCTTGTCAGTCGGGGTTTGGGGGGAGACCCAGTACTTC
TRBD1	TRBV18	-	TRBJ1-5	CASSLGTGDQPQHF	TGTGCCAGCTCACTCGGGACAGGGGATCAGCCCCAGCATTTT
TRBD1	TRBV5-1	-	TRBJ1-3	CASSLGSGGSGNTIYF	TGCGCCAGCAGCTTGGGATCAGGGGGCTCTGGAAACACCATATATTTT
-	TRBV4-1	few	TRBJ2-2	CASSQFLRTSSNTGELFF	TGCGCCAGCAGCCAGTTTCTAAGAACATCTTCGAACACCGGGGAGCTGTTTTTT
-	TRBV7-9	few	TRBJ1-2	CASSWTGTINYGYTF	TGTGCCAGCAGCTGGACGGGCACCATTAACTATGGCTACACCTTC
TRBD1	TRBV12-3/TRBV12-4	-	TRBJ1-6	CASSLSTGGFGSPLHF	TGTGCCAGCAGTTTATCGACAGGGGGCTTTGGTTCACCCCTCCACTTT
TRBD1	TRBV3-1	few	TRBJ2-3	CASSQGQGASTDTQYF	TGTGCCAGCAGCCAGGGACAGGGGGCAAGCACAGATACGCAGTATTTT
TRBD1	TRBV12-3/TRBV12-4	few	TRBJ2-1	CASSPQGAAYNEQFF	TGTGCCAGCAGTCCCCAGGGGGCCGCCTACAATGAGCAGTTCTTC
TRBD1	TRBV6-5	-	TRBJ1-1	CASSYSIGGRAEAFF	TGTGCCAGCAGTTACTCGATAGGGGGCCGCGCTGAAGCTTTCTTT
-	TRBV6-4	-	TRBJ2-3	CASSARDFTDTQYF	TGTGCCAGCAGTGCGAGGGACTTCACAGATACGCAGTATTTT
-	TRBV6-1	-	TRBJ2-7	CASSRGHIYEQYF	TGTGCCAGCAGTAGAGGACACATTTACGAGCAGTACTTC
TRBD2	TRBV7-2	many	TRBJ2-7	CASSPSGSSYEQYF	TGTGCCAGCAGCCCTAGCGGGAGCTCCTACGAGCAGTACTTC
-	TRBV7-9	-	TRBJ1-3	CASSLAGAPGNTIYF	TGTGCCAGCAGCTTAGCGGGGGCTCCGGGAAACACCATATATTTT
-	TRBV7-7	-	TRBJ2-7	CASSRGIAYEQYF	TGTGCTAGCAGCCGAGGGATTGCCTACGAGCAGTACTTC
-	TRBV7-9	many	TRBJ1-6	CASSLANSPLHF	TGTGCCAGCAGCTTAGCTAATTCACCCCTCCACTTT
-	TRBV6-5	once	TRBJ2-2	CASSSTGTTNTGELFF	TGTGCCAGCAGTTCAACCGGGACAACCAACACCGGGGAGCTGTTTTTT
TRBD1	TRBV3-1	-	TRBJ1-2	CASSLGQGARGYTF	TGTGCCAGCAGTTTGGGACAGGGGGCGCGAGGCTACACCTTC
TRBD2	TRBV10-3	-	TRBJ2-2	CAISVVAGDITGELFF	TGTGCCATCAGTGTAGTAGCGGGAGACATCACCGGGGAGCTGTTTTTT
-	TRBV12-3/TRBV12-4	-	TRBJ1-3	CASSFHSRGNTIYF	TGTGCCAGCAGTTTCCACAGTCGTGGAAACACCATATATTTT
-	TRBV7-2	few	TRBJ2-1	CASSSRTVWDEQFF	TGTGCCAGCAGCTCTAGGACAGTCTGGGATGAGCAGTTCTTC
TRBD1	TRBV27	few	TRBJ2-7	CASSLSIRSGGVEQYF	TGTGCCAGCAGTTTATCGATCAGGTCAGGGGGCGTCGAGCAGTACTTC
-	TRBV3-1	many	TRBJ2-7	CASSQQGTYEQYF	TGTGCCAGCAGCCAGCAGGGTACCTACGAGCAGTACTTC
-	TRBV19	few	TRBJ2-7	CASSIKDSTYEQYF	TGTGCCAGTAGTATAAAAGACAGCACCTACGAGCAGTACTTC
TRBD1	TRBV27	-	TRBJ2-7	CASSPQQGNYAYEQYF	TGTGCCAGCAGTCCCCAACAGGGGAACTACGCCTACGAGCAGTACTTC
-	TRBV19	-	TRBJ2-1	CATGVYNEQFF	TGTGCCACGGGGGTATACAATGAGCAGTTCTTC
TRBD2	TRBV20-1	few	TRBJ2-7	CSASYSRGGYEQYF	TGCAGTGCTAGTTATTCTCGGGGGGGCTACGAGCAGTACTTC
TRBD2	TRBV10-2	many	TRBJ2-5	CASGLAGVGGETQYF	TGCGCCAGCGGACTAGCGGGAGTGGGGGGAGAGACCCAGTACTTC
-	TRBV6-5	few	TRBJ1-1	CASSSPGVGVTEAFF	TGTGCCAGCAGTTCGCCCGGGGTGGGAGTTACTGAAGCTTTCTTT
-	TRBV7-9	few	TRBJ1-6	CASSLPGDNSPLHF	TGTGCCAGCAGCTTACCGGGAGATAATTCACCCCTCCACTTT
-	TRBV5-1	many	TRBJ2-5	CASSLEPDPTETQYF	TGCGCCAGCAGCTTGGAGCCAGACCCCACAGAGACCCAGTACTTC
-	TRBV12-3/TRBV12-4	many	TRBJ2-1	CASTIRSVAGYQHNEQFF	TGTGCCAGCACCATCCGGTCGGTAGCTGGCTATCAACACAATGAGCAGTTCTTC
-	TRBV18	many	TRBJ2-1	CASSPGTTRNEQFF	TGTGCCAGCTCACCAGGGACAACTCGCAATGAGCAGTTCTTC